This T cell receptor (beta chain) was documented in a study of blood T cell repertoires in COVID-19. The data were produced by immunoSEQ multiplex PCR, yet TCRdb's version contains in-frame clones alone and is incomplete. The table lists 200,000 to 300,000 clones, 86% of them singletons. Germline loops: CDR1 LGHDT, CDR2 YNNKEL (reference sequence). With V trimmed by 4 bases and J by 7 bases, 13 bases remained unmatched. The CDR3 sequence is 17 residues long. The TCR was taken from a man older than 75 with acute or convalescent COVID-19. The chain uses TRBV3-1 (or the pseudogene TRBV3-2) and TRBJ2-1; 10 nucleotides align to TRBD2. The sample consisted of peripheral blood. As DNA, the CDR3 is TGTGCCAGCAGCCCCTCCTCCAGAGCGGGGGGGCAGAATGAGCAGTTCTTC. Translation gives CASSPSSRAGGQNEQFF.